These 28 T cell receptor beta chains were sequenced from one sample in a study of graft-versus-host responses after intestinal transplantation. TCRdb's copy holds only in-frame clones and misses some; the assay was immunoSEQ multiplex PCR. This repertoire shows tens of thousands of clones, 85% to 90% found once; its top ten account for less than 0.4%. Antigen specificity for these receptors is unknown. Sequencing used unstimulated CD4+ T cells sorted from spleen or lymph node cells, obtained before intestinal transplant. The receptors come from a human donor who received an intestinal transplant.

The chain uses TRBV15 and TRBJ2-3; 7 bases agree with TRBD1. J lost 4 bases, V lost 2 bases, and 3 bases had no gene match. Germline loops: CDR1 LNHNV, CDR2 YYDKDF (reference sequence). This CDR3 has 14 amino acids. CDR3 nucleotide sequence: TGTGCCACCAGCAGACGAGGGGGCCCAGATACGCAGTATTTT. Residues: CATSRRGGPDTQYF.

The V and J genes are TRBV28 and TRBJ2-1; D may match TRBD1 or TRBD2 (11 bases each). The CDR3 extends over 22 amino acids. The V gene's germline CDR1 is MDHEN and CDR2 SYDVKM. V lost 6 bases and J lost 1, with 34 bases in between. The CDR3 nucleotides are TGTGCCAGCAGACTTCTGGGACAGGGGGTTAGCGGGAGGGCCGGGTCCTACAATGAGCAGTTCTTC. This gives the protein CASRLLGQGVSGRAGSYNEQFF.

The V gene is TRBV7-2, the J gene TRBJ2-1, with D hard to call. Germline assignment: CDR1 SGHTA and CDR2 FQGNSA. The germline V and J ends were trimmed by 5 bases and 0 bases, with 14 bases remaining between them. CDR3 size: 16 residues. The CDR3 here is CASSPNGWSSYNEQFF. The DNA for the CDR3 is TGTGCCAGCAGCCCAAACGGGTGGAGCTCCTACAATGAGCAGTTCTTC.

The V and J genes are TRBV6-1 and TRBJ2-1, with 9 nucleotides matching TRBD1. The CDR3 consists of 12 residues. The germline V gene has CDR1 MNHNS and CDR2 SASEGT. The trim removed 6 bases at V and 15 bases at J, leaving 9 bases unmatched. CDR3 residues: CASSPGQGGRFF. The CDR3 DNA reads TGTGCCAGCAGCCCGGGACAGGGAGGTCGGTTCTTC.

The chain employs TRBV18 and TRBJ2-1; tentative D call: TRBD2 (6 bases). The length of the CDR3 is 12 residues. V was shortened by 6 bases and J by 7 bases, with 10 bases between the two germline ends. The germline V gene encodes CDR1 KGHSH and CDR2 LQKENI. The CDR3 DNA follows: TGTGCCAGCTCCCTGAGCGGGAATGAGCAGTTCTTC. Its protein is CASSLSGNEQFF. The complete variable domain, with remaining parts taken from reference TRBV18 and TRBJ2-1, reads NAGVMQNPRHLVRRRGQEARLRCSPMKGHSHVYWYRQLPEEGLKFMVYLQKENIIDESGMPKERFSAEFPKEGPSILRIQQVVRGDSAAYFCASSLSGNEQFFGPGTRLTVL.

V is TRBV7-9 and J is TRBJ1-4; 9 nucleotides match TRBD1. V lost 1 base to trimming and J lost 2 bases; unmatched junction nucleotides: 2. The CDR3 length is 16 residues. The germline V gene encodes CDR1 SEHNR and CDR2 FQNEAQ (reference sequence). CDR3 region: CASSLDGTGTNEKLFF. Here the CDR3 DNA reads TGTGCCAGCAGCTTAGATGGGACAGGGACTAATGAAAAACTGTTTTTT.

This clone was seen once. This chain connects TRBV28 to TRBJ2-1, with unresolved D. Per the germline V gene, CDR1 is MDHEN and CDR2 is SYDVKM. The V end lost 2 bases, the J end lost 7 bases, and 3 bases lay between the germline ends. The CDR3 totals 11 residues. CDR3: CASSLENEQFF. The CDR3 DNA follows: TGTGCCAGCAGTTTAGAGAATGAGCAGTTCTTC. The full variable domain, rest sourced from reference TRBV28 and TRBJ2-1, is DVKVTQSSRYLVKRTGEKVFLECVQDMDHENMFWYRQDPGLGLRLIYFSYDVKMKEKGDIPEGYSVSREKKERFSLILESASTNQTSMYLCASSLENEQFFGPGTRLTVL.

This clone was observed a handful of times. The chain carries TRBV15 and TRBJ2-7; 9 bases map to TRBD1. Trimming took 3 bases from V and 5 from J; bases not matched to a gene: 8. The germline CDR1 and CDR2 sequences are LNHNV and YYDKDF (reference sequence). This CDR3 is built from 15 residues. The CDR3 loop is CATSRSWDRAHEQYF. Here the CDR3 DNA reads TGTGCCACCAGCAGGTCCTGGGACAGGGCGCACGAGCAGTACTTC. Looking up the rest from reference TRBV15 and TRBJ2-7 gives the full variable domain: DAMVIQNPRYQVTQFGKPVTLSCSQTLNHNVMYWYQQKSSQAPKLLFHYYDKDFNNEADTPDNFQSRRPNTSFCFLDIRSPGLGDTAMYLCATSRSWDRAHEQYFGPGTRLTVT.

The rearrangement uses TRBV10-2 and TRBJ1-6; 10 bases map to TRBD1. This CDR3 is 15 amino acids long. Germline lookup yields CDR1 WSHSY and CDR2 SAAADI. The V segment lost 6 bases and the J segment 9 bases; nucleotides outside the gene matches: 8. The CDR3 is CASSETGTGVSPLHF. The CDR3 nucleotides are TGCGCCAGCAGCGAGACCGGGACAGGGGTTTCACCCCTCCACTTT.

The rearrangement links TRBV9 to TRBJ2-5; 9 bases agree with TRBD2. The CDR3 is 15 residues long. Germline assignment: CDR1 SGDLS and CDR2 YYNGEE. Germline trimming cut 4 bases from V and 4 bases from J; bases unmatched to any gene: 8. CDR3 DNA: TGTGCCAGCAGCATTGGGGCGGGAGGGCGAGAGACCCAGTACTTC. This translates into CASSIGAGGRETQYF. Based on the CDR3 plus reference TRBV9 and TRBJ2-5, the full variable domain is DSGVTQTPKHLITATGQRVTLRCSPRSGDLSVYWYQQSLDQGLQFLIQYYNGEERAKGNILERFSAQQFPDLHSELNLSSLELGDSALYFCASSIGAGGRETQYFGPGTRLLVL.

The genes are TRBV28 and TRBJ1-3, with 10 bases aligning to TRBD1. V shed 5 bases, J shed 5 bases, and the junction held 6 bases outside the gene matches. This CDR3 contains 15 residues. CDR1 MDHEN and CDR2 SYDVKM come from the germline V gene. CDR3 nucleotides: TGTGCCAGCAGTCCCCCGGGACAGGGGAGAAACACCATATATTTT. Translated: CASSPPGQGRNTIYF.

This clone was seen once. This sequence joins TRBV27 and TRBJ2-7; 8 positions agree with TRBD1. V lost 4 bases to trimming and J lost 4 bases; unmatched junction nucleotides: 12. Germline loops: CDR1 MNHEY, CDR2 SMNVEV (reference sequence). The CDR3 runs to 16 residues. This CDR3 reads CASSSPSRDRKYEQYF. The CDR3, as DNA: TGTGCCAGCAGTTCGCCGTCCCGGGACAGGAAATACGAGCAGTACTTC.

This clone is a singleton in its sample. The CDR3: CASSQDLGRGVRETQYF. The CDR3 coding sequence is TGTGCCAGCAGCCAAGACTTGGGGCGGGGGGTACGGGAGACCCAGTACTTC. V gene TRBV4-2 combines with J gene TRBJ2-5; the match to TRBD2 covers 8 bases. The CDR3 is 17 residues long. Germline CDR1 LGHNA, CDR2 YNFKEQ. The ends lost 0 bases at V and 5 bases at J; junction bases unmatched: 11.

The J gene is TRBJ2-7, the V gene TRBV28, with 7 nucleotides matching TRBD2. With V trimmed by 6 bases and J by 0 bases, 8 bases remained unmatched. The CDR3 is made up of 15 amino acids. Germline V gene lookup returns CDR1 MDHEN and CDR2 SYDVKM. The DNA of the CDR3 is TGTGCCAGCAGAAAAGCGGGGAGTCTCTCCTACGAGCAGTACTTC. It is translated as CASRKAGSLSYEQYF.

This clone was observed once. The chain recombines TRBV28 with TRBJ1-2; the match to TRBD1 covers 8 bases. The CDR3 is 13 residues long. V shed 10 bases, J shed 2 bases, and the junction held 6 bases outside the gene matches. From germline, CDR1 is MDHEN and CDR2 SYDVKM. The CDR3 is CATQGDPNYGYTF. In DNA form, the CDR3 reads TGTGCCACACAGGGGGATCCCAACTATGGCTACACCTTC.

This clone was seen a single time. V gene TRBV2 combines with J gene TRBJ2-7; 8 positions match TRBD2. V gave up 4 bases and J gave up 4 bases; unmatched junction bases: 12. This CDR3 is built from 16 residues. In germline, CDR1 is SNHLY, CDR2 FYNNEI. The CDR3 sequence: CASSAGGATMVYEQYF. CDR3 nucleotides: TGTGCCAGCAGTGCGGGGGGGGCGACAATGGTGTACGAGCAGTACTTC.

The CDR3 loop is CASSLSHDRSKFF. CDR3 bases: TGTGCCAGCAGCTTATCCCACGACAGGTCGAAGTTCTTC. This chain connects TRBV7-8 to TRBJ2-1, with a possible D match to TRBD1 (6 bases). Germline V gives CDR1 SGHVS, CDR2 FQNEAQ. With 2 bases removed from V and 14 bases from J, the gap between germline ends came to 16 bases. This CDR3 has 13 amino acids.

The chain recombines TRBV19 with TRBJ2-1, with 8 bases matching TRBD2. This CDR3 spans 16 amino acids. With V trimmed by 11 bases and J by 4 bases, 16 bases remained unmatched. CDR1 is LNHDA, CDR2 SQIVND, per germline (reference sequence). CDR3 amino acids: CAVSKSGRLPYNEQFF. The CDR3 DNA sequence: TGTGCCGTATCAAAAAGCGGGAGACTCCCTTACAATGAGCAGTTCTTC.

The J gene is TRBJ2-3, the V gene TRBV27; D perhaps matches TRBD2 (6 bases). Germline lookup yields CDR1 MNHEY and CDR2 SMNVEV (reference sequence). The ends were cut back, 5 bases at V and 3 bases at J, with 15 bases in the middle. The CDR3 sequence is 15 residues long. CDR3 residues: CASSPRRGVTDTQYF. The CDR3 DNA sequence: TGTGCCAGCAGTCCCCGGAGGGGTGTAACAGATACGCAGTATTTT.

This clone occurred a few times. This chain uses TRBV19 with TRBJ2-1; TRBD2 matches 9 bases. The CDR3 consists of 15 residues. V trimming: 11 bases; J trimming: 7 bases; junction bases outside the gene matches: 15. CDR1 is LNHDA and CDR2 is SQIVND in the germline V gene (reference sequence). The CDR3 DNA reads as TGTGCCGTCGGTTTAGCGGGAGCTTGGGGAAATGAGCAGTTCTTC. This sequence encodes CAVGLAGAWGNEQFF.

V and J are TRBV18 and TRBJ1-3, with TRBD1 matching 8 bases. The J segment lost 2 bases and the V segment lost 3 bases, leaving 3 bases of the junction unmatched. The CDR3 length is 15 residues. Per the germline V gene, CDR1 is KGHSH and CDR2 is LQKENI. The CDR3 sequence: CASSPTGVPGNTIYF. CDR3 bases: TGTGCCAGCTCACCGACAGGGGTCCCTGGAAACACCATATATTTT.

The chain employs TRBV5-4 and TRBJ2-1; possibly TRBD2 for D (5 bases). This CDR3 has 17 amino acids. CDR1 is SGHNT, CDR2 YYREEE, per germline (reference sequence). V lost 2 bases to trimming and J lost 0 bases, with 15 bases between them. CDR3 amino acids: CASSLAVPLSSYNEQFF. In DNA form, the CDR3 reads TGTGCCAGCAGCTTAGCGGTCCCCTTGAGCTCCTACAATGAGCAGTTCTTC.

This clone was seen a single time. The chain joins TRBV6-6 to TRBJ1-3, with no clear D. Germline V lookup: CDR1 MNHNY, CDR2 SVGAGI (reference sequence). V was shortened by 0 bases and J by 4 bases, with 7 bases between the two germline ends. The CDR3 contains 14 residues. CDR3 in DNA: TGTGCCAGCAGTTACTCGATGGGCGGAAACACCATATATTTT. Protein sequence: CASSYSMGGNTIYF.

The V call is TRBV5-4, the J call TRBJ2-1; maybe TRBD1 (6 bases). CDR1 is SGHNT, CDR2 YYREEE, per germline (reference sequence). V was shortened by 3 bases and J by 11 bases, with 12 bases between the two germline ends. The CDR3 has 12 amino acids. The CDR3 bases are TGTGCCAGCAGCTGGGGACAAGGTCAGCAGTTCTTC. Protein: CASSWGQGQQFF.

The rearrangement uses TRBV7-9 and TRBJ1-1; TRBD1 matches at 9 bases. V shed 5 bases, J shed 10 bases, and the junction held 11 bases outside the gene matches. Germline CDR1 SEHNR, CDR2 FQNEAQ (reference sequence). The CDR3 is 14 residues long. The CDR3 reads CASSPQTGQGGAFF. The CDR3 nucleotides read TGTGCCAGCAGCCCCCAGACGGGACAGGGAGGAGCTTTCTTT.

The genes are TRBV21-1 and TRBJ2-1; the table's D gene call, TRBD2, was not cross checked with the DNA. TRBV21-1 is tagged as a pseudogene. The CDR3 is made up of 13 amino acids. This CDR3 is CASSPSGLPEQFF. As DNA, the CDR3 is TGTGCCAGCAGCCCCTCGGGACTACCCGAGCAGTTCTTC.

This chain joins TRBV28 and TRBJ2-1; D perhaps matches TRBD2 (6 bases). Germline loops: CDR1 MDHEN, CDR2 SYDVKM. Trimming took off 10 bases at V and 1 base at J, with 11 bases between the two ends. The CDR3 is made up of 13 amino acids. The CDR3 protein is CAIRGSSYNEQFF. The CDR3 DNA follows: TGTGCCATTCGGGGGTCTTCCTACAATGAGCAGTTCTTC. Supplemented by reference TRBV28 and TRBJ2-1, the full variable domain reads DVKVTQSSRYLVKRTGEKVFLECVQDMDHENMFWYRQDPGLGLRLIYFSYDVKMKEKGDIPEGYSVSREKKERFSLILESASTNQTSMYLCAIRGSSYNEQFFGPGTRLTVL.

The rearrangement joins TRBV7-2 to TRBJ1-5; D is unclear. Germline V gives CDR1 SGHTA, CDR2 FQGNSA. The CDR3 contains 14 residues. Trimming removed 6 bases from V and 11 bases from J, with 20 bases in between. CDR3 protein: CASSPRVGSRTQHF. The CDR3, as DNA: TGTGCCAGCAGTCCCCGAGTAGGGAGCAGGACCCAGCATTTT.